The rows below give T cell receptor beta chains drawn from one sample of a study of blood T cell repertoires in COVID-19. Libraries were prepared by immunoSEQ multiplex PCR; TCRdb keeps only in-frame clonotypes and omits some of them. The data contain tens of thousands of clones, around nine tenths of them singletons. Source material: peripheral blood. The source of these receptors is an older man with active or convalescent COVID-19. The CDR3 runs from the conserved cysteine through the conserved F or W. D genes are given only for firm matches. Part of the rows lack a size; the others show once, few, many or a class for expanded clones.

clone_size	j_call	cdr3_length	d_call	v_call	cdr3_aa	cdr3_nt
-	TRBJ2-1	15	TRBD1	TRBV5-6	CASRQTGGGINEQFF	TGTGCCAGCAGACAAACAGGGGGCGGTATCAATGAGCAGTTCTTC
-	TRBJ2-2	15	TRBD1	TRBV19	CASTRQGAPTGELFF	TGTGCCAGTACACGGCAGGGGGCGCCTACCGGGGAGCTGTTTTTT
-	TRBJ1-2	12	-	TRBV5-4	CASSLTGYGYTF	TGTGCCAGCAGCTTGACAGGGTATGGCTACACCTTC
-	TRBJ1-2	14	TRBD1	TRBV5-4	CASSLEDRANGYTF	TGTGCCAGCAGCTTGGAGGACAGGGCAAATGGCTACACCTTC
-	TRBJ1-6	17	-	TRBV5-1	CASSPAAGSISNSPLHF	TGCGCCAGCAGCCCGGCTGCCGGGTCGATAAGTAATTCACCCCTCCACTTT
-	TRBJ2-1	14	-	TRBV3-1/TRBV3-2	CASSQGVAVNEQFF	TGTGCCAGCAGCCAAGGGGTAGCGGTTAATGAGCAGTTCTTC
-	TRBJ1-4	14	-	TRBV5-1	CASSLDTTNEKLFF	TGCGCCAGCAGCTTGGATACAACTAATGAAAAACTGTTTTTT
-	TRBJ1-5	12	-	TRBV12-3/TRBV12-4	CASSLGVEPQHF	TGTGCCAGCAGTTTAGGCGTTGAGCCCCAGCATTTT
-	TRBJ2-7	13	-	TRBV11-2	CASSVGENYEQYF	TGTGCCAGCAGCGTCGGGGAGAACTACGAGCAGTACTTC
-	TRBJ2-7	17	-	TRBV28	CASSPRTGTSSSYEQYF	TGTGCCAGCAGTCCACGGACCGGGACATCGAGCTCCTACGAGCAGTACTTC
-	TRBJ2-3	13	-	TRBV3-1/TRBV3-2	CASSHGQTDTQYF	TGTGCCAGCAGCCACGGACAGACAGATACGCAGTATTTT
-	TRBJ2-4	16	-	TRBV11-1	CASSPNPGGSGNIQYF	TGTGCCAGCAGCCCAAACCCAGGGGGGTCTGGGAACATTCAGTACTTC
-	TRBJ1-5	16	TRBD1	TRBV27	CASSSSGGYSNQPQHF	TGTGCCAGCAGTTCGTCAGGGGGATATAGCAATCAGCCCCAGCATTTT
-	TRBJ2-7	14	TRBD1	TRBV15	CATSPRTGNYEQYF	TGTGCCACCAGCCCCCGGACAGGGAACTACGAGCAGTACTTC
-	TRBJ2-3	16	TRBD1	TRBV7-3	CASSFYRGFGADTQYF	TGTGCCAGCAGCTTCTACAGGGGGTTTGGGGCAGATACGCAGTATTTT
-	TRBJ1-1	13	-	TRBV28	CASGPGGRAEAFF	TGTGCCAGCGGACCGGGGGGGCGTGCTGAAGCTTTCTTT
once	TRBJ1-3	15	-	TRBV6-5	CASSYSPRFGNTIYF	TGTGCCAGCAGTTACTCCCCCAGGTTTGGAAACACCATATATTTT
-	TRBJ1-4	14	-	TRBV3-1/TRBV3-2	CASSQAESPEKLFF	TGTGCCAGCAGCCAAGCGGAGTCACCTGAAAAACTGTTTTTT
-	TRBJ2-7	14	TRBD1	TRBV6-1	CASSEPGQGYEQYF	TGTGCCAGCAGTGAGCCGGGACAGGGCTACGAGCAGTACTTC
-	TRBJ2-7	13	-	TRBV28	CASSPGTEYEQYF	TGTGCCAGCAGCCCCGGGACTGAATACGAGCAGTACTTC
-	TRBJ2-5	15	-	TRBV7-6	CASSTEQAIQETQYF	TGTGCCAGCAGCACTGAACAGGCCATCCAAGAGACCCAGTACTTC
-	TRBJ1-3	17	TRBD1	TRBV19	CASRNSRDRGTGNTIYF	TGTGCCAGTCGAAACTCCCGGGACAGGGGCACTGGAAACACCATATATTTT